The next 31 T cell receptor beta chains were all read from a single sample in a study of control samples from healthy donors and cancer patients. Profiling relied on immunoSEQ multiplex PCR, and the TCRdb table lists in-frame clones only, not all of them. The sample lists roughly 26,000 clones, approximately 78% seen once, with around 23% in the top ten. Sequencing was done on a sample of PBMCs. These receptors all stem from a man in his fifties or sixties with colorectal cancer.

The chain links TRBV19 to TRBJ1-1; no clear D gene. Trimming removed 3 bases at V and 7 bases at J, with 6 bases between. CDR3 length: 11 amino acids. The germline CDR1 and CDR2 sequences are LNHDA and SQIVND (reference sequence). This CDR3 reads CASSMLGEAFF. In nucleotides, the CDR3 is TGTGCCAGTAGTATGCTGGGTGAAGCTTTCTTT. The entire variable domain, with the rest obtained from reference TRBV19 and TRBJ1-1, is as follows: DGGITQSPKYLFRKEGQNVTLSCEQNLNHDAMYWYRQDPGQGLRLIYYSQIVNDFQKGDIAEGYSVSREKKESFPLTVTSAQKNPTAFYLCASSMLGEAFFGQGTRLTVV.

The chain links TRBV14 to TRBJ2-5; D is ambiguous. Germline CDR1 reads SGHDN; CDR2 reads FVKESK. The CDR3 totals 16 residues. V was trimmed by 2 bases and J by 1 base, leaving 14 bases between them. The CDR3 protein is CASSQLGFRVQETQYF. As DNA, the CDR3 is TGTGCCAGCAGCCAATTAGGCTTTAGGGTCCAAGAGACCCAGTACTTC. The full variable domain, with the rest looked up from reference TRBV14 and TRBJ2-5, is EAGVTQFPSHSVIEKGQTVTLRCDPISGHDNLYWYRRVMGKEIKFLLHFVKESKQDESGMPNNRFLAERTGGTYSTLKVQPAELEDSGVYFCASSQLGFRVQETQYFGPGTRLLVL.

This chain joins TRBV12-3 or TRBV12-4 and TRBJ1-1, with D hard to call. The ends were cut back, 2 bases at V and 1 base at J, with 2 bases in the middle. The CDR3 is 12 amino acids. CDR3 residues: CASSLRNTEAFF. CDR3 coding DNA: TGTGCCAGCAGTTTAAGGAACACTGAAGCTTTCTTT.

This clone was counted between two and nine times. The chain couples TRBV11-2 to TRBJ1-1; D remains unclear. Germline V gene data show CDR1 as SGHAT and CDR2 as FQNNGV. V was pared by 3 bases and J by 0 bases, with 11 bases between. The CDR3 length is 15 residues. CDR3 nucleotides: TGTGCCAGCAGCTTTTACCTGGCAATGAACACTGAAGCTTTCTTT. Amino acids: CASSFYLAMNTEAFF.

The chain has TRBV3-1 (or the pseudogene TRBV3-2) and TRBJ1-1; a weak D match, TRBD1 (5 bases). Trimming removed 4 bases from V and 1 base from J, with 10 bases in between. Germline assignment: CDR1 LGHDT and CDR2 YNNKEL (reference sequence). This CDR3 is 14 amino acids long. CDR3 sequence: CASSPSGGNTEAFF. The CDR3 region has the DNA TGTGCCAGCAGCCCCTCCGGGGGGAACACTGAAGCTTTCTTT.

This chain uses TRBV5-4 with TRBJ2-4, with a weak D call TRBD1 (6 bases). The CDR3 covers 13 residues. In germline, CDR1 is SGHNT, CDR2 YYREEE (reference sequence). The V end lost 2 bases, the J end lost 8 bases, and 11 bases lay between the germline ends. CDR3 sequence: CASSLGGTDIQYF. The CDR3 nucleotides read TGTGCCAGCAGCTTAGGGGGTACGGACATTCAGTACTTC.

J is TRBJ2-1 and V is TRBV13, with 8 bases matching TRBD1. Per germline, CDR1 PRHDT and CDR2 FYEKMQ (reference sequence). V shed 5 bases, J shed 5 bases, and the junction held 14 bases outside the gene matches. The CDR3 loop spans 17 amino acids. The CDR3 sequence: CASSKPTGAREDNEQFF. Here the CDR3 DNA reads TGTGCCAGCAGCAAACCGACAGGGGCAAGGGAGGACAATGAGCAGTTCTTC.

V is TRBV7-9 and J is TRBJ1-5, with D hard to call. V lost 3 bases and J 2 bases, leaving 5 bases between the germline ends. The CDR3 loop spans 13 amino acids. Germline CDR1 is SEHNR and CDR2 is FQNEAQ (reference sequence). CDR3 in DNA: TGTGCCAGCAGCTTCGGAGGCAATCAGCCCCAGCATTTT. This gives the protein CASSFGGNQPQHF.

J is TRBJ2-1 and V is TRBV7-9; 10 bases map to TRBD1. Germline V lookup: CDR1 SEHNR, CDR2 FQNEAQ (reference sequence). The trim removed 3 bases at V and 7 bases at J, leaving 9 bases unmatched. The CDR3 loop spans 16 amino acids. Here the CDR3 reads CASSFRPGTGENEQFF. CDR3 DNA sequence: TGTGCCAGCAGCTTCCGTCCCGGGACAGGGGAGAATGAGCAGTTCTTC. Supplemented by reference TRBV7-9 and TRBJ2-1, the full variable domain reads DTGVSQNPRHKITKRGQNVTFRCDPISEHNRLYWYRQTLGQGPEFLTYFQNEAQLEKSRLLSDRFSAERPKGSFSTLEIQRTEQGDSAMYLCASSFRPGTGENEQFFGPGTRLTVL.

The chain recombines TRBV24-1 with TRBJ2-3; D possibly uses TRBD1 or TRBD2 (6 bases each). CDR1 is KGHDR and CDR2 is SFDVKD in the germline V gene. CDR3 length: 16 residues. V was clipped by 1 base and J by 1 base, with 11 bases between them. The CDR3 nucleotides read TGTGCCACCAGTGATTTAGGGGGGAAGGGCACAGATACGCAGTATTTT. Residues: CATSDLGGKGTDTQYF.

This clone was seen only once. V is TRBV19 and J is TRBJ2-3, with TRBD2 as a possible D gene (5 bases). Per germline, CDR1 LNHDA and CDR2 SQIVND (reference sequence). The length of the CDR3 is 14 residues. The V end lost 3 bases, the J end lost 5 bases, and 12 bases lay between the germline ends. CDR3 in DNA: TGTGCCAGTAGTATTCGGCTAGCCATAGATACGCAGTATTTT. Its translation: CASSIRLAIDTQYF.

This clone was seen just once. V usage is TRBV9 and J usage is TRBJ2-3; maybe TRBD2 (5 bases). CDR1 is SGDLS and CDR2 is YYNGEE in the germline V gene. Trimming left V 2 bases short and J 1 base short, with 8 bases between. The CDR3 covers 14 residues. The CDR3 DNA sequence: TGTGCCAGCAGCGTCGGGGTCCGCACAGATACGCAGTATTTT. It translates to CASSVGVRTDTQYF.

This clone was seen a single time. The genes are TRBV6-5 and TRBJ1-5; D gene ambiguous. This CDR3 comprises 12 residues. The V end was cut by 6 bases, the J end by 3 bases, with 6 bases between. Germline CDR1 MNHEY, CDR2 SVGAGI. Here the CDR3 reads CASSHDNQPQHF. CDR3 bases: TGTGCCAGCAGCCATGACAATCAGCCCCAGCATTTT.

The chain uses TRBV5-5 and TRBJ1-1; D unclear. Germline V gene sequence: CDR1 SGHKS, CDR2 YYEKEE (reference sequence). V shed 0 bases and J shed 0 bases, with 9 bases lying between them. The CDR3 consists of 15 residues. The CDR3: CASSLVTTLNTEAFF. As DNA, the CDR3 is TGTGCCAGCAGCTTGGTAACTACTCTGAACACTGAAGCTTTCTTT.

The rearrangement joins TRBV5-1 to TRBJ1-1, with no clear D. V lost 4 bases and J lost 4, with 11 bases in between. CDR1 is SGHRS, CDR2 YFSETQ, per germline. The CDR3 length is 13 residues. The CDR3: CASSPLVATEAFF. The DNA of the CDR3 is TGCGCCAGCAGCCCTCTAGTGGCCACTGAAGCTTTCTTT.

The CDR3 nucleotides read TGTGCCAGCAGCTCATGGGGGAATACGCAGTATTTT. It specifies CASSSWGNTQYF. The rearrangement joins TRBV5-6 to TRBJ2-3, with D perhaps assigned TRBD1 or TRBD2 (5 bases each). Trimming removed 3 bases at V and 7 bases at J, with 9 bases between. The CDR3 runs 12 residues. The V gene's germline CDR1 is SGHDT and CDR2 YYEEEE. Complete variable domain (other parts from reference TRBV5-6 and TRBJ2-3): DAGVTQSPTHLIKTRGQQVTLRCSPKSGHDTVSWYQQALGQGPQFIFQYYEEEERQRGNFPDRFSGHQFPNYSSELNVNALLLGDSALYLCASSSWGNTQYFGPGTRLTVL.

This clone was seen a single time. The chain joins TRBV7-8 to TRBJ2-7; D call uncertain. Trimming shortened V by 3 bases and J by 1 base, and 7 bases separated the two germline ends. CDR1 SGHVS and CDR2 FQNEAQ come from the germline V gene. This CDR3 spans 13 amino acids. CDR3 DNA sequence: TGTGCCAGCAGCTTGGCGATTTCCTACGAGCAGTACGTC. It translates to CASSLAISYEQYV.

The chain uses TRBV5-4 and TRBJ1-6; tentative D call: TRBD1 (5 bases). Between the trimmed V and J ends, which lost 0 bases and 8 bases, there was a span of 9 bases. The CDR3 is made up of 14 amino acids. CDR1 and CDR2 (germline): SGHNT, YYREEE (reference sequence). The CDR3 DNA reads TGTGCCAGCAGCTTGGGGGGCGGGGATTCACCCCTCCACTTT. It codes for CASSLGGGDSPLHF.

This clone was seen once. The V call is TRBV5-1, the J call TRBJ2-7; D uncertain. V shed 4 bases and J shed 3 bases, with 14 bases lying between them. The V gene's germline CDR1 is SGHRS and CDR2 YFSETQ. The CDR3 is made up of 14 amino acids. CDR3 nucleotide sequence: TGCGCCAGCAGCGAGACGGGCCAGAGCTACGAGCAGTACTTC. The encoded protein is CASSETGQSYEQYF. The variable domain in full, with the rest retrieved from reference TRBV5-1 and TRBJ2-7, is KAGVTQTPRYLIKTRGQQVTLSCSPISGHRSVSWYQQTPGQGLQFLFEYFSETQRNKGNFPGRFSGRQFSNSRSEMNVSTLELGDSALYLCASSETGQSYEQYFGPGTRLTVT.

The rearrangement links TRBV5-6 to TRBJ1-1, with D maybe TRBD1 (5 bases). With 0 bases removed from V and 9 bases from J, the gap between germline ends came to 12 bases. CDR1 is SGHDT and CDR2 is YYEEEE in the germline V gene. The CDR3 sequence is 13 residues long. The CDR3 DNA follows: TGTGCCAGCAGCTTGGCCGGGGGAGGGCAAGCTTTCTTT. It codes for CASSLAGGGQAFF.

This clone was detected a few times. The chain links TRBV10-3 to TRBJ1-4; no definite D call. Deletions cut 0 bases from V and 0 bases from J, with 23 bases between. Per the germline V gene, CDR1 is ENHRY and CDR2 is SYGVKD. The CDR3 is made up of 21 amino acids. The CDR3 nucleotides are TGTGCCATCAGTGAGTCGACTTTACATGAACCACTCTTTGCAACTAATGAAAAACTGTTTTTT. Protein: CAISESTLHEPLFATNEKLFF.

This clone showed up just a few times. The V call is TRBV29-1, the J call TRBJ1-1; weak D call: TRBD1 (6 bases). CDR3 length equals 14 residues. In germline, CDR1 is SQVTM, CDR2 ANQGSEA. V was clipped by 7 bases and J by 4 bases, with 19 bases between them. The CDR3 coding sequence is TGCAGCGCATCCCGGACAGCGGGGAGCACTGAAGCTTTCTTT. As protein: CSASRTAGSTEAFF. Full variable domain (outside the CDR3, taken from reference TRBV29-1 and TRBJ1-1): SAVISQKPSRDICQRGTSLTIQCQVDSQVTMMFWYRQQPGQSLTLIATANQGSEATYESGFVIDKFPISRPNLTFSTLTVSNMSPEDSSIYLCSASRTAGSTEAFFGQGTRLTVV.

V is TRBV19 and J is TRBJ1-5; D is undetermined. Trimming stripped 2 bases from V and 6 bases from J, with 5 bases between. CDR1 LNHDA and CDR2 SQIVND come from the germline V gene (reference sequence). This CDR3 contains 12 residues. CDR3 nucleotide sequence: TGTGCCAGTAGTATACCAGGTCAGCCCCAGCATTTT. This codes for CASSIPGQPQHF. Looking up the rest from reference TRBV19 and TRBJ1-5 gives the full variable domain: DGGITQSPKYLFRKEGQNVTLSCEQNLNHDAMYWYRQDPGQGLRLIYYSQIVNDFQKGDIAEGYSVSREKKESFPLTVTSAQKNPTAFYLCASSIPGQPQHFGDGTRLSIL.

A single count supports this clone. This chain uses TRBV5-1 with TRBJ2-1; 9 nucleotides align to TRBD2. Trimming removed 4 bases from V and 4 bases from J; junction bases left unmatched: 12. The CDR3 length is 17 residues. Germline CDR1 SGHRS, CDR2 YFSETQ. The CDR3 is CASSPGTGLADYNEQFF. CDR3 in DNA: TGCGCCAGCAGCCCGGGGACGGGACTAGCTGATTACAATGAGCAGTTCTTC.

This chain connects TRBV27 to TRBJ1-5; D may be TRBD1 (6 bases). Germline V gene data show CDR1 as MNHEY and CDR2 as SMNVEV (reference sequence). The CDR3 is 15 residues long. V dropped 4 bases and J dropped 7 bases, with 17 bases sitting between them. The CDR3 nucleotides are TGTGCCAGCAGTTCCGACGGACAGTTTGGGCAGCCCCAGCATTTT. This gives the protein CASSSDGQFGQPQHF.

The chain links TRBV6-2 or TRBV6-3 to TRBJ1-2, with TRBD1 matching 9 bases. Germline V CDR1 and CDR2: MNHEY, SVGEGT. The CDR3 has 15 residues. Germline trimming cut 3 bases from V and 3 bases from J; bases unmatched to any gene: 5. The CDR3: CASSYPGQGYYGYTF. The CDR3 DNA follows: TGTGCCAGCAGTTATCCGGGACAGGGATACTATGGCTACACCTTC.

This clone was seen once. The chain couples TRBV9 to TRBJ1-1; the D is unclear. The CDR3 extends over 14 amino acids. The germline gives CDR1 SGDLS, CDR2 YYNGEE. The V gene lost 4 bases and the J gene lost 1 base, with 11 bases spanning the gap. CDR3 coding DNA: TGTGCCAGCAGCCCTTTTGGAACGAACACTGAAGCTTTCTTT. Its translation is CASSPFGTNTEAFF. Full variable domain (outside the CDR3, taken from reference TRBV9 and TRBJ1-1): DSGVTQTPKHLITATGQRVTLRCSPRSGDLSVYWYQQSLDQGLQFLIQYYNGEERAKGNILERFSAQQFPDLHSELNLSSLELGDSALYFCASSPFGTNTEAFFGQGTRLTVV.

The CDR3 DNA follows: TGTGCCAGCAGTTACTCCGTTCAACAAACGTCGGGCCTCCATCAGCCCCAGCATTTT. Translating it yields CASSYSVQQTSGLHQPQHF. The chain employs TRBV6-2 or TRBV6-3 and TRBJ1-5; D is ambiguous. CDR1 is MNHEY, CDR2 SVGEGT, per germline. The CDR3 loop spans 19 amino acids. Deletions cut 0 bases from V and 5 bases from J, with 23 bases between.

The chain carries TRBV7-9 and TRBJ2-7; 9 positions agree with TRBD1. J lost 5 bases, V lost 5 bases, and 7 bases had no gene match. Germline loops: CDR1 SEHNR, CDR2 FQNEAQ (reference sequence). This CDR3 comprises 14 residues. The CDR3 region has the DNA TGTGCCAGCAGCCCGAGACAGGGGGTAAACGAGCAGTACTTC. This encodes CASSPRQGVNEQYF.

This chain uses TRBV12-2 with TRBJ2-7; the D call TRBD2 from the table was never checked on the DNA. TRBV12-2 is termed a pseudogene. The CDR3 sequence is 11 residues long. The CDR3 sequence: CASLLNLQRDF. CDR3 DNA: TGTGCAAGTCTCCTCAACTTGCAACGGGACTTC.

The chain carries TRBV6-5 and TRBJ2-2, with a possible D match to TRBD1 (6 bases). The V gene lost 7 bases and the J gene lost 4 bases, with 10 bases spanning the gap. Germline V lookup: CDR1 MNHEY, CDR2 SVGAGI. The CDR3 has 13 residues. CDR3 sequence reads: CASTGTSTGELFF. The CDR3, as DNA: TGTGCCAGCACCGGGACAAGCACCGGGGAGCTGTTTTTT.